These 24 T cell receptor beta chains share one sample of origin, sequenced in a study of spatial heterogeneity in lung cancer. Findings and limits, study-wide: Counts of expanded alpha and beta TCRs within tumors tracked the tumor nonsynonymous mutation count.

MiXCR, run by TCRdb on the 5' RACE reads, gives a single entry per CDR3 protein. Of over 5,500 distinct CDR3 sequences in the sample, around 3% were seen once. For these receptors, no antigen is known. Regarding time point: sample taken at primary tumor resection. Sequenced material: lung tumor tissue, taken at surgery. The receptors were sampled from a male donor with early-stage non-small cell lung cancer.

This clonotype has only a few counts. The rearrangement uses TRBV3-1 and TRBJ2-3; D may be TRBD1 (6 bases). The germline V and J ends were trimmed by 4 bases and 3 bases, with 14 bases remaining between them. There are 15 residues in the CDR3. The germline V gene encodes CDR1 LGHDT and CDR2 YNNKEL (reference sequence). The CDR3: CASSPHQGWTDTQYF. The CDR3 coding sequence is TGTGCCAGCAGCCCCCACCAGGGGTGGACAGATACGCAGTATTTT.

In this sample, this clonotype turned up many times. The chain uses TRBV3-1 and TRBJ1-1; D call uncertain. This CDR3 has 16 amino acids. Looked up from germline, CDR1 is LGHDT and CDR2 is YNNKEL (reference sequence). V was cut by 0 bases and J by 1 base, with 12 bases left in between. CDR3 DNA: TGTGCCAGCAGCCAAGATATCGGATTTCGGAACACTGAAGCTTTCTTT. This codes for CASSQDIGFRNTEAFF.

This clonotype was seen ten or more times. V is TRBV3-1 and J is TRBJ1-4; 7 bases match TRBD1. CDR1 and CDR2 from the germline V gene are LGHDT and YNNKEL (reference sequence). The V gene end was trimmed by 6 bases and the J gene end by 5 bases; junction bases not matched to a gene: 6. There are 14 residues in the CDR3. Here the CDR3 DNA reads TGTGCCAGCAGGATACAGGGGCAGAATGAAAAACTGTTTTTT. This codes for CASRIQGQNEKLFF.

This clonotype is judged medium-sized. This sequence joins TRBV29-1 and TRBJ2-5; TRBD2 might be the D (6 bases). The CDR3 is made up of 15 amino acids. Trimming removed 3 bases at V and 3 bases at J, with 17 bases between. Germline-derived CDR1 and CDR2 are SQVTM and ANQGSEA. As DNA, the CDR3 is TGCAGCGTTGATGCCCCGGGGGTTCTGGAAGAGACCCAGTACTTC. Protein product: CSVDAPGVLEETQYF. The full variable domain, completed using reference TRBV29-1 and TRBJ2-5, is SAVISQKPSRDICQRGTSLTIQCQVDSQVTMMFWYRQQPGQSLTLIATANQGSEATYESGFVIDKFPISRPNLTFSTLTVSNMSPEDSSIYLCSVDAPGVLEETQYFGPGTRLLVL.

This clonotype is judged medium-sized. The rearrangement links TRBV9 to TRBJ1-1, with no clear D. Trimming took off 1 base at V and 3 bases at J, with 7 bases between the two ends. This CDR3 is 13 amino acids long. Looked up from germline, CDR1 is SGDLS and CDR2 is YYNGEE. The CDR3 here is CASSVRRDTEAFF. The CDR3 nucleotides read TGTGCCAGCAGCGTAAGGCGCGACACTGAAGCTTTCTTT.

In its sample, this clonotype ranks as medium-sized. This chain links TRBV27 with TRBJ1-5, with D possibly being TRBD1 (5 bases). The CDR3 runs 16 residues. Germline values: CDR1 MNHEY, CDR2 SMNVEV (reference sequence). Trimming took 0 bases from V and 2 from J, leaving 11 bases between them. The CDR3 coding sequence is TGTGCCAGCAGTTTATCACGGGGGTCGGGCAATCAGCCCCAGCATTTT. Translation gives CASSLSRGSGNQPQHF.

The chain is built from TRBV29-1 and TRBJ2-2, with 10 bases identical to TRBD1. V trimming: 3 bases; J trimming: 7 bases; junction bases outside the gene matches: 8. The CDR3 runs to 15 residues. Germline values: CDR1 SQVTM, CDR2 ANQGSEA. CDR3 residues: CSVENRDRGCGELFF. In nucleotides, the CDR3 is TGCAGCGTTGAGAATCGGGACAGGGGTTGCGGGGAGCTGTTTTTT.

This clonotype is classed as medium-sized (0.01 to 0.1%). CDR3: CASSVNGELFF. DNA for the CDR3: TGCGCCAGCAGTGTAAACGGGGAGCTGTTTTTT. The chain joins TRBV10-1 to TRBJ2-2; unclear D gene. V gave up 4 bases and J gave up 7 bases, with 4 bases separating them. The CDR3 extends over 11 amino acids. Germline-derived CDR1 and CDR2 are WNHNN and SYGVQD (reference sequence).

The chain recombines TRBV6-1 with TRBJ2-5; 10 bases are a match to TRBD2. This CDR3 comprises 16 residues. The germline CDR1 and CDR2 sequences are MNHNS and SASEGT. V gave up 1 base and J gave up 3 bases; unmatched junction bases: 5. The CDR3 DNA reads as TGTGCCAGCAGTGAAGTCGCTAGCGGGAGCAAAGAGACCCAGTACTTC. It is translated as CASSEVASGSKETQYF.

The gene calls are TRBV5-1 and TRBJ2-6, with 7 positions matching TRBD1. Germline loops: CDR1 SGHRS, CDR2 YFSETQ. Trimming removed 4 bases from V and 1 base from J; junction bases left unmatched: 8. The CDR3 has 17 amino acids. CDR3 loop: CASSPDRPLSGANVLTF. The CDR3 DNA follows: TGCGCCAGCAGCCCGGACAGGCCTCTTTCTGGGGCCAACGTCCTGACTTTC. The whole variable domain, remainder taken from reference TRBV5-1 and TRBJ2-6, is KAGVTQTPRYLIKTRGQQVTLSCSPISGHRSVSWYQQTPGQGLQFLFEYFSETQRNKGNFPGRFSGRQFSNSRSEMNVSTLELGDSALYLCASSPDRPLSGANVLTFGAGSRLTVL.

This clonotype is medium-sized in the sample. The rearrangement uses TRBV20-1 and TRBJ2-1, with 11 nucleotides matching TRBD2. Unmatched junction bases numbered 8, after V lost 5 bases and J lost 2 bases. There are 16 residues in the CDR3. Germline V gene sequence: CDR1 DFQATT, CDR2 SNEGSKA (reference sequence). The CDR3 protein is CSAPLGSGGAYNEQFF. The CDR3 DNA is TGCAGTGCTCCCCTGGGTAGCGGGGGGGCCTACAATGAGCAGTTCTTC.

This clonotype was picked up a small number of times. The rearrangement uses TRBV5-1 and TRBJ2-7; TRBD2 matches 7 bases. Losses at the gene ends were 6 bases for V and 3 bases for J; bases not matched to a gene: 9. The germline V gene encodes CDR1 SGHRS and CDR2 YFSETQ. There are 14 residues in the CDR3. Here the CDR3 DNA reads TGCGCCAGCACCCGCGAGGCTAGCGGCTACGAGCAGTACTTC. Amino acid sequence: CASTREASGYEQYF.

This clonotype appeared a few times. This chain uses TRBV12-3 or TRBV12-4 with TRBJ2-7, with D tentatively TRBD2 (5 bases). V lost 1 base and J lost 0, with 10 bases in between. This CDR3 has 15 amino acids. CDR3: CASSLEAASSYEQYF. CDR3 sequence (DNA): TGTGCCAGCAGTTTAGAAGCGGCTAGCTCCTACGAGCAGTACTTC.

This clonotype has just a few counts. Since a much larger clone is just one base distant, this may be a read error. The chain uses TRBV25-1 and TRBJ1-1, with a tentative D call TRBD1 (6 bases). Per the germline V gene, CDR1 is MGHDK and CDR2 is SYGVNS. V gave up 4 bases and J gave up 4 bases, with 16 bases separating them. The CDR3 runs to 15 residues. The DNA for the CDR3 is TGTGCCAGCAGTGGTAGTAGGACAGACAGCACTGAAGCTTTCTTT. This translates into CASSGSRTDSTEAFF.

This clonotype counts as medium-sized. The chain is built from TRBV7-9 and TRBJ2-3, with 13 bases lining up with TRBD2. With 5 bases clipped from V and 4 bases from J, the junction kept 9 bases outside the gene matches. CDR1 SEHNR and CDR2 FQNEAQ come from the germline V gene (reference sequence). This CDR3 has 17 amino acids. DNA for the CDR3: TGTGCCAGCAGCCCACGGACTAGCGGGAGTATGGCAGATACGCAGTATTTT. Its protein is CASSPRTSGSMADTQYF.

V and J are TRBV12-3 or TRBV12-4 and TRBJ2-3; D gene ambiguous. V was cut by 7 bases and J by 2 bases, with 10 bases left in between. This CDR3 region has 13 residues. For the CDR3, the DNA is TGTGCCAGCAACCTACCCACCACAGATACGCAGTATTTT. This encodes CASNLPTTDTQYF.

This clonotype appeared many times. V gene TRBV4-1 combines with J gene TRBJ1-2; unclear D gene. Between the trimmed V and J ends, which lost 0 bases and 4 bases, there was a span of 9 bases. CDR1 is MGHRA, CDR2 YSYEKL, per germline. The CDR3 totals 14 residues. CDR3 in amino acids: CASSQDALPYGYTF. The CDR3 DNA sequence: TGCGCCAGCAGCCAAGATGCGCTCCCCTATGGCTACACCTTC.

This clonotype was observed many times. The V and J genes are TRBV9 and TRBJ2-3; weak D call: TRBD1 (6 bases). The V gene's germline CDR1 is SGDLS and CDR2 YYNGEE. V dropped 0 bases and J dropped 5 bases, with 10 bases sitting between them. The CDR3 loop spans 14 amino acids. CDR3 in amino acids: CASSVGTGIDTQYF. In DNA form, the CDR3 reads TGTGCCAGCAGCGTAGGAACAGGGATAGATACGCAGTATTTT.

This clonotype was observed many times. The chain carries TRBV5-1 and TRBJ2-3; D perhaps matches TRBD2 (5 bases). Trimming took 0 bases from V and 5 from J, leaving 13 bases between them. The germline V gene encodes CDR1 SGHRS and CDR2 YFSETQ. The CDR3 extends over 15 amino acids. The CDR3 DNA is TGCGCCAGCAGCTTGGAAGGTGGGAGAGGAGATACGCAGTATTTT. Protein: CASSLEGGRGDTQYF. Filled out from reference TRBV5-1 and TRBJ2-3, the complete variable domain reads KAGVTQTPRYLIKTRGQQVTLSCSPISGHRSVSWYQQTPGQGLQFLFEYFSETQRNKGNFPGRFSGRQFSNSRSEMNVSTLELGDSALYLCASSLEGGRGDTQYFGPGTRLTVL.

This clonotype occurred many times. The CDR3 DNA reads TGTGCCAGCAGCTCCGGGACTAGCGGCACCGGGGAGCTGTTTTTT. It encodes CASSSGTSGTGELFF. The rearrangement uses TRBV11-2 and TRBJ2-2, with 11 bases matching TRBD2. V gave up 4 bases and J gave up 4 bases; unmatched junction bases: 2. The CDR3 spans 15 residues. The germline CDR1 and CDR2 sequences are SGHAT and FQNNGV.

The chain uses TRBV5-6 and TRBJ1-1; possibly TRBD1 for D (6 bases). V lost 4 bases to trimming and J lost 8 bases, with 12 bases between them. Looked up from germline, CDR1 is SGHDT and CDR2 is YYEEEE. This CDR3 contains 12 residues. The CDR3 region has the DNA TGTGCCAGCAGCGAGCACAGGGCCGAAGCTTTCTTT. Its protein product is CASSEHRAEAFF.

This clonotype was detected many times. The V call is TRBV11-1, the J call TRBJ2-5; the D call may be TRBD1 or TRBD2 (6 bases each). Germline assignment: CDR1 SGHAT and CDR2 FQDESV (reference sequence). CDR3 size: 16 residues. Trimming removed 7 bases at V and 2 bases at J, with 20 bases between. The CDR3 sequence: CASTGPRGHSQETQYF. The CDR3 DNA reads as TGTGCCAGCACCGGACCCCGGGGGCACTCGCAAGAGACCCAGTACTTC.

This clonotype was observed many times. V usage is TRBV14 and J usage is TRBJ1-2; 10 nucleotides align to TRBD1. Per the germline V gene, CDR1 is SGHDN and CDR2 is FVKESK. The ends lost 6 bases at V and 5 bases at J; junction bases unmatched: 6. CDR3 length equals 14 residues. The CDR3 region is CASSRTGGSYGYTF. The CDR3 region has the DNA TGTGCCAGCAGTCGGACAGGGGGTTCGTATGGCTACACCTTC. Variable domain in full (rest from reference TRBV14 and TRBJ1-2): EAGVTQFPSHSVIEKGQTVTLRCDPISGHDNLYWYRRVMGKEIKFLLHFVKESKQDESGMPNNRFLAERTGGTYSTLKVQPAELEDSGVYFCASSRTGGSYGYTFGSGTRLTVV.

This clonotype showed up many times. A much larger clone lies one base from this, so it may be a read error. This chain links TRBV3-1 with TRBJ1-2; 8 nucleotides line up with TRBD1. The germline V gene encodes CDR1 LGHDT and CDR2 YNNKEL (reference sequence). The CDR3 is made up of 14 amino acids. The CDR3 coding sequence is TGTGCCAGCAGCCAACCGACAGGGGCAAACGGCTACAACTTC. Translated: CASSQPTGANGYNF.